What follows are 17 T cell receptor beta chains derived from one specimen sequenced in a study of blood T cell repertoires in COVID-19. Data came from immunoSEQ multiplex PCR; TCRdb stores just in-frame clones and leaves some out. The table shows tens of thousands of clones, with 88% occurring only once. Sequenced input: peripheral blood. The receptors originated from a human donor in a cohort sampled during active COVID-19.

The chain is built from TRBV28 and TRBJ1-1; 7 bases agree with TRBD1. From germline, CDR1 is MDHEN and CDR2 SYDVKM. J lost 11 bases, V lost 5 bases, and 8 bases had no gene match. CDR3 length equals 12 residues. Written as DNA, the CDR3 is TGTGCCAGCAGTCCGTACAGGGGTCGGGCTTTCTTT. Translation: CASSPYRGRAFF.

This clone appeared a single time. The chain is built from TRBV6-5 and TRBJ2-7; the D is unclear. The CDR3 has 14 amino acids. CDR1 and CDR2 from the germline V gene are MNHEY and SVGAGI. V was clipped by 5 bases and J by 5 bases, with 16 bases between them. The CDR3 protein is CASSQTYQYHEQYF. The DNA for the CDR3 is TGTGCCAGCAGTCAAACCTACCAATACCACGAGCAGTACTTC.

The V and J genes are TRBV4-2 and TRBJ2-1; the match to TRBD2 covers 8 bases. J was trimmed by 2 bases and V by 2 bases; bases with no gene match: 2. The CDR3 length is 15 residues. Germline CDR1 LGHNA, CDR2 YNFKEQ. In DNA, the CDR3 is TGTGCCAGCAGCCAAAAGCGGGGGACCTACAATGAGCAGTTCTTC. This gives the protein CASSQKRGTYNEQFF.

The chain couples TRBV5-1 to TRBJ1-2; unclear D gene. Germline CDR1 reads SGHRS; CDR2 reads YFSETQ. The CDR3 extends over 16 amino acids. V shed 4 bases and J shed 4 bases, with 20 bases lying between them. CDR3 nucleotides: TGCGCCAGCAGCAGCGACGGGTCGGAATTCATCTATGGCTACACCTTC. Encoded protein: CASSSDGSEFIYGYTF.

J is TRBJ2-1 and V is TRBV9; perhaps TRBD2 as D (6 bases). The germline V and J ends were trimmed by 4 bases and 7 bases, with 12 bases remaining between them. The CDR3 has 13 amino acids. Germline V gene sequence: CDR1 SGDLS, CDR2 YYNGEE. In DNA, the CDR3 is TGTGCCAGCAGCATCACTAGCAGGAATGAGCAGTTCTTC. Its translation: CASSITSRNEQFF.

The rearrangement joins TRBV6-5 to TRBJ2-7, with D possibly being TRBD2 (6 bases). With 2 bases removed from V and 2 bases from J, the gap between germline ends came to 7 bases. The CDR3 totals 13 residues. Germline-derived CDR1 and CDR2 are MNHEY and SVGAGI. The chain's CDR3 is CASSYREAYEQYF. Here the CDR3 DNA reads TGTGCCAGCAGTTACAGGGAGGCCTACGAGCAGTACTTC.

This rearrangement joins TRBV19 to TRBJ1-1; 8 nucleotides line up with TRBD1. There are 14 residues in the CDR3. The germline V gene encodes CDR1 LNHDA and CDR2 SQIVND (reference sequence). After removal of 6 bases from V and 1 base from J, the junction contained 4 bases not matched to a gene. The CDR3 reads CASRPRGRNTEAFF. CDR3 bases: TGTGCCAGTAGACCCAGGGGGCGGAACACTGAAGCTTTCTTT. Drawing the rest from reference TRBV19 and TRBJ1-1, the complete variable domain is DGGITQSPKYLFRKEGQNVTLSCEQNLNHDAMYWYRQDPGQGLRLIYYSQIVNDFQKGDIAEGYSVSREKKESFPLTVTSAQKNPTAFYLCASRPRGRNTEAFFGQGTRLTVV.

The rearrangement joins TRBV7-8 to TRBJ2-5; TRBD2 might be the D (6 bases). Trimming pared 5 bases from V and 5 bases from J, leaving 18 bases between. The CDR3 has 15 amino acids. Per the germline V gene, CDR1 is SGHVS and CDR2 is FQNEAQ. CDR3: CASSPGEVLRETQYF. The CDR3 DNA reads TGTGCCAGCAGCCCCGGGGAGGTCTTAAGGGAGACCCAGTACTTC.

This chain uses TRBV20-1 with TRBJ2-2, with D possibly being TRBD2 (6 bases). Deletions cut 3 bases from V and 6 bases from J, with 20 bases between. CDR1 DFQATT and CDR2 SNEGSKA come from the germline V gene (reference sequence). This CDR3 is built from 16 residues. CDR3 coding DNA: TGCAGTGCTAGTCAGGACTTATTTAGCGGACCCGGGGAGCTGTTTTTT. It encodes CSASQDLFSGPGELFF.

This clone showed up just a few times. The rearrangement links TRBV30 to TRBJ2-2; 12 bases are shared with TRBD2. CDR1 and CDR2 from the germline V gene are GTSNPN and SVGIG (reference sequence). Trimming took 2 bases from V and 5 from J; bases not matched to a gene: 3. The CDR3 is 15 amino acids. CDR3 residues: CAWSLGLAGTGELFF. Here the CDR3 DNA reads TGTGCCTGGAGTCTCGGACTAGCGGGAACCGGGGAGCTGTTTTTT.

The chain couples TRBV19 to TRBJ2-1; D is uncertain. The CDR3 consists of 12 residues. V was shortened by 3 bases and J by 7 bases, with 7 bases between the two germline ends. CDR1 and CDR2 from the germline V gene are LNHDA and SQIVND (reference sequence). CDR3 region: CASSISRNEQFF. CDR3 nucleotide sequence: TGTGCCAGTAGTATTAGCCGGAATGAGCAGTTCTTC.

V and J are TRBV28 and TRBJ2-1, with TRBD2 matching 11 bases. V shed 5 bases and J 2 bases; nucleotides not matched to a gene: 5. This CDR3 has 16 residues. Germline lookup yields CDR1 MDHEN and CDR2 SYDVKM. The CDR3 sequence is CASSPTSGKTYNEQFF. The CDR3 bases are TGTGCCAGCAGTCCGACTAGCGGGAAAACCTACAATGAGCAGTTCTTC.

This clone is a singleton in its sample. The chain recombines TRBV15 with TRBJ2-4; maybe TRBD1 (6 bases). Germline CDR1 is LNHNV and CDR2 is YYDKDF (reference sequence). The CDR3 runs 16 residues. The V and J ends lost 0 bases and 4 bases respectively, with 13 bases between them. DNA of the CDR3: TGTGCCACCAGCAGAGATAAGGGACAAACTAAAAACATTCAGTACTTC. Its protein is CATSRDKGQTKNIQYF. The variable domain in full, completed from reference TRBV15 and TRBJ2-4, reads DAMVIQNPRYQVTQFGKPVTLSCSQTLNHNVMYWYQQKSSQAPKLLFHYYDKDFNNEADTPDNFQSRRPNTSFCFLDIRSPGLGDTAMYLCATSRDKGQTKNIQYFGAGTRLSVL.

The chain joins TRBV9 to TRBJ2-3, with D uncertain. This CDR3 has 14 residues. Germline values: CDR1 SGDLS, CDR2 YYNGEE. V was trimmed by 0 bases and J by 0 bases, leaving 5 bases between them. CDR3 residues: CASSVAVSTDTQYF. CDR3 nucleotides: TGTGCCAGCAGCGTAGCGGTCAGCACAGATACGCAGTATTTT.

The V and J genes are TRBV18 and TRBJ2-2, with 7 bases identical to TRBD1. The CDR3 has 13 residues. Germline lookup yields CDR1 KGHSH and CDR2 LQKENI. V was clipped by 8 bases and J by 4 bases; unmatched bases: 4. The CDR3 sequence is CASKGTATGELFF. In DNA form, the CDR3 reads TGTGCCAGCAAAGGGACAGCCACCGGGGAGCTGTTTTTT.

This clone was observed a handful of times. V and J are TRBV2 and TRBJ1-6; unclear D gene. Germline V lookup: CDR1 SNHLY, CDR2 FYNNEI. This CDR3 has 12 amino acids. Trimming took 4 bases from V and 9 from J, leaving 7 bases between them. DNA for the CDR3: TGTGCCAGCAGTGGGGCGGGTTCACCCCTCCACTTT. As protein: CASSGAGSPLHF.

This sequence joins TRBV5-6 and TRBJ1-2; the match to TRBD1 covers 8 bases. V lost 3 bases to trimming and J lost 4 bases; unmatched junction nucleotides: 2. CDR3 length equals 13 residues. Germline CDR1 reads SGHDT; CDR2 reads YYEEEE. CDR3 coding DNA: TGTGCCAGCAGCTCCGGACAGGGCTATGGCTACACCTTC. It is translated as CASSSGQGYGYTF.